The 32 T cell receptor beta chains below were found in one sample sequenced in a study of cytomegalovirus exposure and HLA in healthy donors. The PCR ran on 60 Vbeta and 13 Jbeta primers. Measured with immunoSEQ multiplex PCR; TCRdb has only the in-frame clones, and not every one. The sample has under 200,000 clones. The sequencing sample was made of PBMCs. Receptors originate from a man aged 30-40 years in good health and CMV-seronegative.

V is TRBV5-1 and J is TRBJ1-4; possible D gene TRBD1, 6 bases. Germline V gene data show CDR1 as SGHRS and CDR2 as YFSETQ. The length of the CDR3 is 14 residues. V shed 4 bases and J shed 6 bases, with 13 bases lying between them. CDR3 region: CASSPRGAHEKLFF. The CDR3, as DNA: TGCGCCAGCAGCCCCCGGGGGGCACATGAAAAACTGTTTTTT.

The V gene is TRBV18, the J gene TRBJ2-1, with TRBD2 matching over 9 bases. Per germline, CDR1 KGHSH and CDR2 LQKENI. Trimming at V came to 0 bases and at J to 9 bases, leaving 9 bases not matched to a gene. The CDR3 is made up of 16 amino acids. CDR3: CASSPPSGGRVGEQFF. CDR3 nucleotide sequence: TGTGCCAGCTCACCACCAAGCGGGGGGAGGGTTGGTGAGCAGTTCTTC.

This CDR3 is CASSPTGLPYGYTF. CDR3 sequence (DNA): TGTGCCAGTAGCCCCACAGGTTTACCCTATGGCTACACCTTC. The genes are TRBV19 and TRBJ1-2, with D possibly being TRBD1 (5 bases). This CDR3 has 14 residues. Trimming took 6 bases from V and 4 from J, leaving 15 bases between them. The V gene's germline CDR1 is LNHDA and CDR2 SQIVND (reference sequence). The full variable domain, with the rest looked up from reference TRBV19 and TRBJ1-2, is DGGITQSPKYLFRKEGQNVTLSCEQNLNHDAMYWYRQDPGQGLRLIYYSQIVNDFQKGDIAEGYSVSREKKESFPLTVTSAQKNPTAFYLCASSPTGLPYGYTFGSGTRLTVV.

The V call is TRBV2, the J call TRBJ2-7, with 10 positions matching TRBD2. V shed 5 bases, J shed 5 bases, and the junction held 0 bases outside the gene matches. The CDR3 runs 12 residues. CDR1 is SNHLY, CDR2 FYNNEI, per germline. The CDR3 coding sequence is TGTGCCAGCAGTCTAGCGGGAGACGAGCAGTACTTC. The encoded protein is CASSLAGDEQYF.

The genes are TRBV12-5 and TRBJ1-1; no firm D call. The ends were cut back, 0 bases at V and 1 base at J, with 9 bases in the middle. This CDR3 comprises 15 residues. Germline assignment: CDR1 LGHNT and CDR2 FRNRAP. CDR3 sequence: CASGLVLGRNTEAFF. In DNA form, the CDR3 reads TGTGCTAGTGGTTTGGTACTAGGACGGAACACTGAAGCTTTCTTT.

This chain links TRBV19 with TRBJ1-1; unclear D gene. The CDR3 is 15 residues long. Germline V CDR1 and CDR2: LNHDA, SQIVND (reference sequence). Trimming pared 3 bases from V and 0 bases from J, leaving 11 bases between. The CDR3 here is CASSMAGKLNTEAFF. Written as DNA, the CDR3 is TGTGCCAGTAGTATGGCGGGCAAACTGAACACTGAAGCTTTCTTT. Combining the CDR3 with reference TRBV19 and TRBJ1-1 gives the whole variable domain DGGITQSPKYLFRKEGQNVTLSCEQNLNHDAMYWYRQDPGQGLRLIYYSQIVNDFQKGDIAEGYSVSREKKESFPLTVTSAQKNPTAFYLCASSMAGKLNTEAFFGQGTRLTVV.

Frequency places this clone as medium-sized. The chain combines TRBV19 with TRBJ2-3, with TRBD2 identical over 10 bases. V lost 6 bases to trimming and J lost 1 base; unmatched junction nucleotides: 1. Germline CDR1 LNHDA, CDR2 SQIVND (reference sequence). This CDR3 spans 14 amino acids. The CDR3 bases are TGTGCCAGTAGGCTAGCGGGGGGCACAGATACGCAGTATTTT. Its protein product is CASRLAGGTDTQYF.

The chain couples TRBV7-9 to TRBJ2-7, with D perhaps matching TRBD1 (5 bases). The germline CDR1 and CDR2 sequences are SEHNR and FQNEAQ (reference sequence). This CDR3 spans 14 amino acids. V shed 4 bases and J shed 3 bases, with 13 bases lying between them. CDR3 protein: CASSSVRVYYEQYF. CDR3 in DNA: TGTGCCAGCAGCTCTGTCAGGGTTTACTACGAGCAGTACTTC.

This rearrangement joins TRBV5-4 to TRBJ2-5, with 10 nucleotides matching TRBD2. The J call may be mistaken, given a closer DNA end match to TRBJ2-7. Germline V gene lookup returns CDR1 SGHNT and CDR2 YYREEE (reference sequence). CDR3 length: 16 residues. The DNA of the CDR3 is TGTGCCAGCAGCTTGTCGGCTAGCGGGGGCTCCTACGAGCAGTACTTC. Protein product: CASSLSASGGSYEQYF.

The rearrangement uses TRBV19 and TRBJ1-5; 8 bases are shared with TRBD1. This CDR3 spans 15 amino acids. The trim removed 7 bases at V and 0 bases at J, leaving 5 bases unmatched. Germline V lookup: CDR1 LNHDA, CDR2 SQIVND (reference sequence). The CDR3 loop is CASKGQGNSNQPQHF. CDR3 bases: TGTGCCAGTAAAGGACAGGGTAATAGCAATCAGCCCCAGCATTTT.

This chain connects TRBV19 to TRBJ1-5; D perhaps matches TRBD1 (5 bases). V lost 5 bases and J lost 1, with 12 bases in between. Germline V gene data show CDR1 as LNHDA and CDR2 as SQIVND (reference sequence). CDR3 length equals 15 residues. CDR3 DNA sequence: TGTGCCAGTAGTGCGCAGGGTTGGAGCAATCAGCCCCAGCATTTT. It translates to CASSAQGWSNQPQHF. Supplemented by reference TRBV19 and TRBJ1-5, the full variable domain reads DGGITQSPKYLFRKEGQNVTLSCEQNLNHDAMYWYRQDPGQGLRLIYYSQIVNDFQKGDIAEGYSVSREKKESFPLTVTSAQKNPTAFYLCASSAQGWSNQPQHFGDGTRLSIL.

The chain is built from TRBV6-1 and TRBJ2-1; D unresolved. This CDR3 comprises 13 residues. CDR1 and CDR2 (germline): MNHNS, SASEGT. V was shortened by 6 bases and J by 4 bases, with 10 bases between the two germline ends. The CDR3 sequence: CASRRLDYNEQFF. The CDR3 DNA reads TGTGCCAGCAGAAGGCTAGATTACAATGAGCAGTTCTTC.

This chain links TRBV27 with TRBJ2-5, with TRBD1 matching over 10 bases. The CDR3 spans 16 residues. Germline V gene data show CDR1 as MNHEY and CDR2 as SMNVEV (reference sequence). The junction had 12 bases not matched to a gene; V was cut back by 7 bases and J by 4 bases. Here the CDR3 reads CASTGRGQGMGETQYF. In DNA, the CDR3 is TGTGCCAGCACGGGCAGGGGACAGGGGATGGGAGAGACCCAGTACTTC.

This sequence joins TRBV11-3 and TRBJ1-4; D remains ambiguous. V was shortened by 1 base and J by 5 bases, with 11 bases between the two germline ends. There are 15 residues in the CDR3. CDR1 is SGHNT and CDR2 is YENEEA in the germline V gene. Here the CDR3 DNA reads TGTGCCAGCAGCTTAGGCGGAAGGAACAATGAAAAACTGTTTTTT. Translated: CASSLGGRNNEKLFF.

V usage is TRBV27 and J usage is TRBJ1-3, with D hard to call. V lost 2 bases to trimming and J lost 4 bases, with 6 bases between them. Germline V gives CDR1 MNHEY, CDR2 SMNVEV (reference sequence). This CDR3 region has 13 residues. CDR3 in amino acids: CASSLRGGNTIYF. CDR3 DNA sequence: TGTGCCAGCAGTTTACGAGGGGGAAACACCATATATTTT.

J is TRBJ1-2 and V is TRBV7-9, with D perhaps TRBD1 (5 bases). CDR1 is SEHNR, CDR2 FQNEAQ, per germline (reference sequence). The CDR3 has 13 amino acids. V was trimmed by 5 bases and J by 7 bases, leaving 14 bases between them. The CDR3 region has the DNA TGTGCCAGCAGCCCCCAGACCGGGGGTGGCTACACCTTC. Protein product: CASSPQTGGGYTF.

The chain carries TRBV7-6 and TRBJ2-2, with TRBD2 matching over 16 bases. V dropped 5 bases and J dropped 4; count of bases not matched to a gene: 13. The germline V gene encodes CDR1 SGHVS and CDR2 FNYEAQ. The CDR3 is 20 amino acids. The CDR3 reads CASSLEPGLAGGPSTGELFF. In DNA, the CDR3 is TGTGCCAGCAGCCTCGAGCCGGGACTAGCGGGAGGGCCAAGCACCGGGGAGCTGTTTTTT.

J is TRBJ1-2 and V is TRBV11-2, with 10 bases matching TRBD1. The CDR3 extends over 14 amino acids. The V gene's germline CDR1 is SGHAT and CDR2 FQNNGV. J gave up 7 bases and V 5 bases, and 7 bases lay outside the gene matches. The CDR3 DNA is TGTGCCAGCAGCCAGCGACAGGGGGCGGGTGGCTACACCTTC. This translates into CASSQRQGAGGYTF.

This chain links TRBV18 with TRBJ1-1; D might be TRBD1 (5 bases). Per the germline V gene, CDR1 is KGHSH and CDR2 is LQKENI. V lost 4 bases, J lost 0 bases, and 9 bases lay in between. The CDR3 covers 14 residues. The CDR3 spells CASSRGDLNTEAFF. CDR3 DNA: TGTGCCAGCTCACGGGGGGACCTGAACACTGAAGCTTTCTTT. The whole variable domain, filled in from reference TRBV18 and TRBJ1-1, reads NAGVMQNPRHLVRRRGQEARLRCSPMKGHSHVYWYRQLPEEGLKFMVYLQKENIIDESGMPKERFSAEFPKEGPSILRIQQVVRGDSAAYFCASSRGDLNTEAFFGQGTRLTVV.

This sequence joins TRBV11-3 and TRBJ2-2, with 13 bases lining up with TRBD2. Germline V CDR1 and CDR2: SGHNT, YENEEA. The CDR3 spans 20 residues. V lost 5 bases to trimming and J lost 3 bases; unmatched junction nucleotides: 15. The CDR3 sequence: CASSPTRPGLAGHDTGELFF. In DNA form, the CDR3 reads TGTGCCAGCAGCCCCACTCGCCCGGGACTAGCGGGACATGACACCGGGGAGCTGTTTTTT.

The V call is TRBV9, the J call TRBJ2-1; TRBD1 matches 10 bases. This CDR3 region has 15 residues. Losses at the gene ends were 4 bases for V and 6 bases for J; bases not matched to a gene: 7. CDR1 is SGDLS, CDR2 YYNGEE, per germline. CDR3 coding DNA: TGTGCCAGCAGCCTACGGACAGGGGGGGGCAATGAGCAGTTCTTC. It specifies CASSLRTGGGNEQFF.

The chain has TRBV11-2 and TRBJ2-2; 8 nucleotides agree with TRBD1. The CDR3 spans 17 residues. Germline V gene lookup returns CDR1 SGHAT and CDR2 FQNNGV. Trimming took 1 base from V and 8 from J; bases not matched to a gene: 12. The CDR3 spells CASSLVGRGLSSGELFF. CDR3 nucleotides: TGTGCCAGCAGCTTAGTCGGCAGGGGGCTTTCATCTGGGGAGCTGTTTTTT. Based on the CDR3 plus reference TRBV11-2 and TRBJ2-2, the full variable domain is EAGVAQSPRYKIIEKRQSVAFWCNPISGHATLYWYQQILGQGPKLLIQFQNNGVVDDSQLPKDRFSAERLKGVDSTLKIQPAKLEDSAVYLCASSLVGRGLSSGELFFGEGSRLTVL.

The gene calls are TRBV15 and TRBJ2-1; 7 nucleotides line up with TRBD2. This CDR3 has 16 residues. Trimming took 1 base from V and 8 from J; bases not matched to a gene: 11. In germline, CDR1 is LNHNV, CDR2 YYDKDF (reference sequence). The CDR3 DNA follows: TGTGCCACCAGCAGAGGGGGCTATAGCGGGCCATATGAGCAGTTCTTC. It is translated as CATSRGGYSGPYEQFF.

The chain couples TRBV2 to TRBJ2-7; maybe TRBD1 (5 bases). This CDR3 has 14 residues. Between the trimmed V and J ends, which lost 5 bases and 1 base, there was a span of 12 bases. The germline V gene encodes CDR1 SNHLY and CDR2 FYNNEI. The CDR3 loop is CASSQDRQSYEQYF. In nucleotides, the CDR3 is TGTGCCAGCAGTCAGGACCGACAGTCCTACGAGCAGTACTTC.

The rearrangement links TRBV7-9 to TRBJ2-1; D is unclear. Trimming removed 1 base from V and 11 bases from J, with 9 bases in between. Germline assignment: CDR1 SEHNR and CDR2 FQNEAQ (reference sequence). The CDR3 is 12 residues long. The CDR3 region is CASSLELFQQFF. In DNA, the CDR3 is TGTGCCAGCAGCTTAGAGCTATTCCAGCAGTTCTTC.

The chain has TRBV10-3 and TRBJ2-1; 9 bases map to TRBD2. The germline CDR1 and CDR2 sequences are ENHRY and SYGVKD. J lost 7 bases, V lost 4 bases, and 5 bases had no gene match. The CDR3 loop spans 14 amino acids. The CDR3 sequence: CAISAGTSSNEQFF. The CDR3 DNA reads as TGTGCCATCAGTGCCGGGACTAGCAGTAATGAGCAGTTCTTC.

As DNA, the CDR3 is TGTGCCAGCAGCTTCCGGGACAGGGGCAATGAGCAGTTCTTC. The encoded protein is CASSFRDRGNEQFF. The V call is TRBV5-4, the J call TRBJ2-1; 10 bases agree with TRBD1. The V gene end was trimmed by 2 bases and the J gene end by 6 bases; junction bases not matched to a gene: 2. This CDR3 spans 14 amino acids. CDR1 is SGHNT, CDR2 YYREEE, per germline (reference sequence).

The chain uses TRBV27 and TRBJ2-7; 8 bases map to TRBD1. Germline values: CDR1 MNHEY, CDR2 SMNVEV (reference sequence). The CDR3 has 15 amino acids. Losses at the gene ends were 5 bases for V and 3 bases for J; bases not matched to a gene: 9. The CDR3 DNA reads as TGTGCCAGCAGTGGGACAGGTTTTGTGGACTACGAGCAGTACTTC. Translating it yields CASSGTGFVDYEQYF.

The CDR3 DNA reads as TGTGCCAGCAGTGATCAGGGGGCCTCCTACGAGCAGTACTTC. Its translation: CASSDQGASYEQYF. V usage is TRBV25-1 and J usage is TRBJ2-7, with TRBD1 matching 8 bases. Losses at the gene ends were 3 bases for V and 0 bases for J; bases not matched to a gene: 1. The germline CDR1 and CDR2 sequences are MGHDK and SYGVNS. This CDR3 has 14 residues.

This chain joins TRBV27 and TRBJ2-3, with TRBD2 matching over 13 bases. V was pared by 3 bases and J by 3 bases, with 12 bases of the junction left unmatched. Germline assignment: CDR1 MNHEY and CDR2 SMNVEV (reference sequence). This CDR3 comprises 19 residues. The CDR3 spells CASSLRTSGSGVVTDTQYF. In DNA form, the CDR3 reads TGTGCCAGCAGTTTGAGGACTAGCGGGAGTGGGGTTGTTACAGATACGCAGTATTTT.

The CDR3 loop reads CASGGGVNQPQHF. DNA for the CDR3: TGTGCCAGCGGTGGAGGGGTCAATCAGCCCCAGCATTTT. The chain uses TRBV6-6 and TRBJ1-5; a possible D gene is TRBD1 (5 bases). V was clipped by 8 bases and J by 3 bases, with 11 bases between them. In germline, CDR1 is MNHNY, CDR2 SVGAGI (reference sequence). The CDR3 has 13 amino acids.

The chain uses TRBV7-2 and TRBJ2-7, with D unresolved. V was trimmed by 1 base and J by 1 base, leaving 11 bases between them. Germline CDR1 and CDR2: SGHTA and FQGNSA. The CDR3 spans 15 residues. CDR3 loop: CASSLDIGLSYEQYF. The DNA of the CDR3 is TGTGCCAGCAGCTTAGATATCGGGTTATCCTACGAGCAGTACTTC.